The 31 T cell receptor beta chains below were found in one sample sequenced in a study of T-cell memory formation after mild COVID-19. One entry per CDR3 protein results from TCRdb running MiXCR on the 5' RACE reads. The repertoire holds more than 350,000 distinct CDR3 sequences, with roughly 21% as singletons. Sequenced input: PBMCs or a T cell subset sorted from them (not recorded which). These receptors all come from an adult woman who had mild COVID-19 (a few samples of this study predate the infection). Cell type and time point are not known.

This clonotype is labeled as medium-sized. The genes are TRBV7-2 and TRBJ2-5, with D possibly being TRBD1 (5 bases). This CDR3 is built from 13 residues. The germline gives CDR1 SGHTA, CDR2 FQGNSA. V was pared by 5 bases and J by 0 bases, with 7 bases between. CDR3: CASSPGYQETQYF. CDR3 in DNA: TGTGCCAGCAGCCCAGGGTACCAAGAGACCCAGTACTTC.

This clonotype turned up a few times. The chain has TRBV4-2 and TRBJ2-5; D tentatively fits TRBD1 or TRBD2 (5 bases each). V gave up 3 bases and J gave up 0 bases, with 8 bases separating them. This CDR3 has 14 residues. Germline V gene lookup returns CDR1 LGHNA and CDR2 YNFKEQ. CDR3 sequence: CASSHGTYQETQYF. DNA of the CDR3: TGTGCCAGCAGCCATGGGACCTACCAAGAGACCCAGTACTTC.

This clonotype has just a few counts. The J gene is TRBJ2-7, the V gene TRBV29-1, with unresolved D. The germline V gene encodes CDR1 SQVTM and CDR2 ANQGSEA. Trimming stripped 7 bases from V and 6 bases from J, with 16 bases between. CDR3 length: 12 amino acids. CDR3 DNA: TGCAGCGGGACCTTCTGGGCCGGCGAGCAGTACTTC. Residues: CSGTFWAGEQYF.

This clonotype was counted a few times. This sequence joins TRBV6-5 and TRBJ2-7; the D gene is possibly TRBD1 (5 bases). The V end lost 5 bases, the J end lost 1 base, and 9 bases lay between the germline ends. In germline, CDR1 is MNHEY, CDR2 SVGAGI. This CDR3 is 13 amino acids long. The DNA for the CDR3 is TGTGCCAGCAGTGTAGGACAATCCTACGAGCAGTACTTC. This translates into CASSVGQSYEQYF.

The table lists this clonotype with a few counts. This sequence joins TRBV20-1 and TRBJ2-3; 9 nucleotides agree with TRBD2. This CDR3 spans 16 amino acids. Germline values: CDR1 DFQATT, CDR2 SNEGSKA (reference sequence). Trimming took 6 bases from V and 2 from J; bases not matched to a gene: 12. CDR3: CSAAGAGGPFTDTQYF. CDR3 sequence (DNA): TGCAGTGCAGCCGGGGCGGGAGGGCCCTTCACAGATACGCAGTATTTT.

This clonotype was counted between two and nine times. Just one base apart from a much larger clone, this may be a read error. The chain employs TRBV5-5 and TRBJ1-1, with D tentatively TRBD1 (5 bases). Per the germline V gene, CDR1 is SGHKS and CDR2 is YYEKEE (reference sequence). The V and J ends lost 6 bases and 0 bases respectively, with 9 bases between them. The CDR3 is 13 residues long. CDR3 nucleotide sequence: TGTGCCAGCATGAAGGACATGAACACTGAAGCTTTCTTT. It specifies CASMKDMNTEAFF.

The chain is built from TRBV7-9 and TRBJ2-1; D is perhaps TRBD1 or TRBD2 (5 bases each). Germline lookup yields CDR1 SEHNR and CDR2 FQNEAQ (reference sequence). V lost 5 bases and J lost 15, with 23 bases in between. CDR3 length: 14 amino acids. The CDR3 is CASSADGAAPDLFF. The CDR3 nucleotides read TGTGCCAGCAGCGCCGACGGGGCGGCCCCTGATCTGTTCTTC.

This clonotype was recorded many times. The chain has TRBV12-3 or TRBV12-4 and TRBJ2-1; no clear D gene. V was shortened by 5 bases and J by 5 bases, with 1 base between the two germline ends. CDR3 length equals 10 residues. The CDR3, as DNA: TGTGCCAGCAGTGACAATGAGCAGTTCTTC. It translates to CASSDNEQFF.

The table lists this clonotype with a few counts. This sequence joins TRBV4-1 and TRBJ1-3; perhaps TRBD1 as D (5 bases). With 1 base removed from V and 0 bases from J, the gap between germline ends came to 7 bases. CDR3 length: 15 residues. Germline CDR1 and CDR2: MGHRA and YSYEKL. In nucleotides, the CDR3 is TGCGCCAGCAGCCAAGGACAGCACTCTGGAAACACCATATATTTT. It specifies CASSQGQHSGNTIYF.

The chain joins TRBV6-6 to TRBJ1-1; possibly TRBD1 for D (6 bases). The CDR3 is 17 residues long. Trimming stripped 7 bases from V and 0 bases from J, with 21 bases between. Germline values: CDR1 MNHNY, CDR2 SVGAGI (reference sequence). CDR3 in DNA: TGTGCCAGCACCGGAGCTACAGGGTTGACAATGAACACTGAAGCTTTCTTT. This codes for CASTGATGLTMNTEAFF.

Only a few counts were recorded for this clonotype. The V call is TRBV5-1, the J call TRBJ1-2; TRBD1 might be the D (6 bases). Germline V CDR1 and CDR2: SGHRS, YFSETQ. CDR3 length: 14 residues. Trimming removed 3 bases from V and 0 bases from J, with 9 bases in between. The CDR3 sequence is CASSSGTPNYGYTF. CDR3 in DNA: TGCGCCAGCAGCTCCGGGACACCTAACTATGGCTACACCTTC.

This clonotype was seen more than once but under ten times. This chain connects TRBV5-1 to TRBJ2-3; D perhaps matches TRBD1 (6 bases). Germline CDR1 reads SGHRS; CDR2 reads YFSETQ. The V end lost 4 bases, the J end lost 2 bases, and 14 bases lay between the germline ends. The CDR3 has 15 residues. In DNA, the CDR3 is TGCGCCAGCAGCATAGGACAGCTCTACACAGATACGCAGTATTTT. Protein sequence: CASSIGQLYTDTQYF.

This clonotype was counted a few times. The gene calls are TRBV4-3 and TRBJ2-3; 8 nucleotides match TRBD1. Per the germline V gene, CDR1 is LGHNA and CDR2 is YSLEER. V gave up 4 bases and J gave up 2 bases; unmatched junction bases: 14. This CDR3 spans 18 amino acids. The CDR3 DNA reads as TGCGCCAGCAGCCTTTCTCGCCAGGGGGCGGATAACACAGATACGCAGTATTTT. This encodes CASSLSRQGADNTDTQYF.

The J gene is TRBJ2-1, the V gene TRBV7-3; D is possibly TRBD2 (6 bases). The germline CDR1 and CDR2 sequences are SGHTA and FQGTGA. The CDR3 length is 13 residues. V lost 6 bases, J lost 6 bases, and 12 bases lay in between. The CDR3 sequence: CASSAGSLNEQFF. The CDR3 DNA is TGTGCCAGCAGTGCCGGGAGCCTCAATGAGCAGTTCTTC.

The count of this clonotype is one. This chain uses TRBV10-3 with TRBJ2-2; D not certain. Trimming pared 5 bases from V and 3 bases from J, leaving 10 bases between. Germline-derived CDR1 and CDR2 are ENHRY and SYGVKD. The CDR3 runs to 14 residues. CDR3 nucleotide sequence: TGTGCCATCAGTTCTGTTTGGGACACCGGGGAGCTGTTTTTT. Protein sequence: CAISSVWDTGELFF.

The chain uses TRBV27 and TRBJ2-3; D perhaps matches TRBD1 (5 bases). The CDR3 contains 14 residues. Germline CDR1 is MNHEY and CDR2 is SMNVEV (reference sequence). The V gene lost 2 bases and the J gene lost 1 base, with 7 bases spanning the gap. The CDR3 region has the DNA TGTGCCAGCAGTTTAATGACAGGCACAGATACGCAGTATTTT. Amino acid sequence: CASSLMTGTDTQYF.

The table lists this clonotype with many counts. The rearrangement links TRBV4-3 to TRBJ1-1; no firm D call. With 4 bases removed from V and 4 bases from J, the gap between germline ends came to 10 bases. The CDR3 contains 13 residues. From germline, CDR1 is LGHNA and CDR2 YSLEER. The CDR3 spells CASSRDRRTEAFF. CDR3 sequence (DNA): TGCGCCAGCAGCCGAGATCGGCGCACTGAAGCTTTCTTT.

This clonotype has more than one count but fewer than ten. This chain connects TRBV12-3 or TRBV12-4 to TRBJ1-5; no firm D call. The CDR3 is 13 residues long. Trimming shortened V by 3 bases and J by 9 bases, and 12 bases separated the two germline ends. DNA for the CDR3: TGTGCCAGCAGTTTTTCGGATCATGGGCCCCAGCATTTT. It is translated as CASSFSDHGPQHF.

There are a few counts of this clonotype. The J gene is TRBJ2-7, the V gene TRBV12-3 or TRBV12-4; 10 positions match TRBD1. V was clipped by 3 bases and J by 6 bases; unmatched bases: 5. The CDR3 covers 14 residues. CDR3 in amino acids: CASSFGTGAREQYF. In DNA form, the CDR3 reads TGTGCCAGCAGTTTTGGGACAGGGGCCCGCGAGCAGTACTTC.

DNA of the CDR3: TGTGCCATCAGTGGGGGGGACGGCATGAACACTGAAGCTTTCTTT. Translated, it gives CAISGGDGMNTEAFF. The gene calls are TRBV10-3 and TRBJ1-1; the D gene is possibly TRBD1 (5 bases). The CDR3 runs to 15 residues. Per germline, CDR1 ENHRY and CDR2 SYGVKD. V was trimmed by 4 bases and J by 0 bases, leaving 12 bases between them.

This clonotype was seen a handful of times. The chain couples TRBV12-3 or TRBV12-4 to TRBJ1-4, with D possibly matching TRBD1 (6 bases). With 6 bases removed from V and 7 bases from J, the gap between germline ends came to 18 bases. The CDR3 contains 15 residues. The CDR3, as DNA: TGTGCCAGCAGCCTGATACAGGGAGGGGGTGAAAAACTGTTTTTT. It specifies CASSLIQGGGEKLFF.

This clonotype has more than one count but fewer than ten. The chain is built from TRBV4-3 and TRBJ2-7; D unclear. CDR1 and CDR2 from the germline V gene are LGHNA and YSLEER. The ends were cut back, 0 bases at V and 3 bases at J, with 12 bases in the middle. The CDR3 spans 15 residues. For the CDR3, the DNA is TGCGCCAGCAGCCAAGATGTGGTCTCGGTCTACGAGCAGTACTTC. Protein: CASSQDVVSVYEQYF.

This clonotype was found a few times. The CDR3 loop is CASSRGWTTSGANVLTF. The CDR3 bases are TGCGCCAGCAGCCGAGGGTGGACTACCTCTGGGGCCAACGTCCTGACTTTC. The rearrangement joins TRBV5-1 to TRBJ2-6; a weak D match, TRBD2 (6 bases). Germline CDR1 is SGHRS and CDR2 is YFSETQ. Trimming cost V 4 bases and J 0 bases, with 14 bases left between them. The CDR3 totals 17 residues.

This chain connects TRBV12-3 or TRBV12-4 to TRBJ2-5, with 10 bases aligning to TRBD2. V lost 3 bases and J lost 4; bases outside the gene matches: 5. This CDR3 region has 15 residues. The chain's CDR3 is CASSLLLAGAETQYF. CDR3 nucleotides: TGTGCCAGCAGTTTGCTCCTAGCGGGGGCAGAGACCCAGTACTTC.

The chain employs TRBV5-1 and TRBJ1-3; no firm D call. V was shortened by 0 bases and J by 3 bases, with 7 bases between the two germline ends. The CDR3 is made up of 14 amino acids. Germline values: CDR1 SGHRS, CDR2 YFSETQ. The CDR3 DNA reads TGCGCCAGCAGCTTGGGGGATGATGGAAACACCATATATTTT. Protein product: CASSLGDDGNTIYF.

This clonotype appeared a few times. The chain joins TRBV5-1 to TRBJ2-1, with 10 bases lining up with TRBD2. Germline CDR1 is SGHRS and CDR2 is YFSETQ. V trimming: 4 bases; J trimming: 1 base; junction bases outside the gene matches: 17. This CDR3 has 20 amino acids. The CDR3 DNA follows: TGCGCCAGCAGCACTCGACAGGGGTTCACTAGCGGGGAGTCCTACAATGAGCAGTTCTTC. Amino acids: CASSTRQGFTSGESYNEQFF.

This clonotype was seen at least ten times. The V and J genes are TRBV6-6 and TRBJ2-7; TRBD2 matches at 12 bases. Germline V gene lookup returns CDR1 MNHNY and CDR2 SVGAGI (reference sequence). The CDR3 loop spans 16 amino acids. V shed 6 bases and J 6 bases; nucleotides not matched to a gene: 12. CDR3 amino acids: CASRPPTSGSASEQYF. In DNA form, the CDR3 reads TGTGCCAGCAGGCCACCGACTAGCGGGAGTGCTTCCGAGCAGTACTTC.

V and J are TRBV5-4 and TRBJ2-7; 9 nucleotides agree with TRBD2. Trimming removed 7 bases from V and 6 bases from J; junction bases left unmatched: 11. The CDR3 spans 14 residues. Germline V lookup: CDR1 SGHNT, CDR2 YYREEE (reference sequence). CDR3 sequence (DNA): TGTGCCAGCGGCAATAGCGGGGGTCGGGGCGAGCAGTACTTC. This translates into CASGNSGGRGEQYF.

This clonotype was counted between two and nine times. V gene TRBV25-1 combines with J gene TRBJ1-1; TRBD1 agrees at 9 bases. Germline V gene data show CDR1 as MGHDK and CDR2 as SYGVNS. Germline trimming cut 3 bases from V and 3 bases from J; bases unmatched to any gene: 5. CDR3 length equals 15 residues. CDR3 coding DNA: TGTGCCAGCAGTGACCCCAGGACAGGGGACACTGAAGCTTTCTTT. Translation: CASSDPRTGDTEAFF. The whole variable domain, filled in from reference TRBV25-1 and TRBJ1-1, reads EADIYQTPRYLVIGTGKKITLECSQTMGHDKMYWYQQDPGMELHLIHYSYGVNSTEKGDLSSESTVSRIRTEHFPLTLESARPSHTSQYLCASSDPRTGDTEAFFGQGTRLTVV.

The chain uses TRBV4-3 and TRBJ2-7; D is ambiguous. Germline V lookup: CDR1 LGHNA, CDR2 YSLEER. V was shortened by 0 bases and J by 1 base, with 13 bases between the two germline ends. This CDR3 has 16 residues. The CDR3, as DNA: TGCGCCAGCAGCCAAGAACTGGGCAGGAGATCCTACGAGCAGTACTTC. Translated, it gives CASSQELGRRSYEQYF.

The rearrangement uses TRBV5-1 and TRBJ1-1; D may be TRBD1 (6 bases). Germline CDR1 reads SGHRS; CDR2 reads YFSETQ. V lost 3 bases and J lost 4, with 19 bases in between. This CDR3 spans 16 amino acids. CDR3 nucleotides: TGCGCCAGCAGCTCAACGGGACAAATATTGGGCACTGAAGCTTTCTTT. Translation gives CASSSTGQILGTEAFF.